The 23 T cell receptor beta chains below come from one sample, sequenced in a study of T cell repertoires in cytomegalovirus infection (dated 2019 in TCRdb). This sample was sequenced with an Illumina HiSeq 1500. TCRdb reran the public reads through fastp at Q25 and MiXCR, keeping productive beta chains. Records with the same CDR3 protein are collapsed into one entry carrying the most frequent genes and DNA. This sample gives some 160,000 distinct CDR3 sequences in total; under 20% of them show up just once. The ten largest account for around 20% of the sample. Material: CD8+ T cells from PBMCs. The receptors stem from a human donor in good health (CMV status not recorded). Some clones in this sample may be carry-over from other donors' samples.

This clonotype was picked up a small number of times. The rearrangement links TRBV7-6 to TRBJ2-1; D might be TRBD2 (6 bases). Between the trimmed V and J ends, which lost 5 bases and 5 bases, there was a span of 13 bases. Germline values: CDR1 SGHVS, CDR2 FNYEAQ. This CDR3 has 14 amino acids. The DNA of the CDR3 is TGTGCCAGCAGCCTCCGGAGGGCCAACAATGAGCAGTTCTTC. Translation: CASSLRRANNEQFF.

A few counts support this clonotype. V usage is TRBV9 and J usage is TRBJ2-6; D possibly matches TRBD1 or TRBD2 (5 bases each). The germline gives CDR1 SGDLS, CDR2 YYNGEE. This CDR3 region has 17 residues. Trimming took off 5 bases at V and 4 bases at J, with 19 bases between the two ends. The CDR3 coding sequence is TGTGCCAGCAGAGGGGAGCCGGGGCGAAACGGGGCCAACGTCCTGACTTTC. Translating it yields CASRGEPGRNGANVLTF. Filled out from reference TRBV9 and TRBJ2-6, the complete variable domain reads DSGVTQTPKHLITATGQRVTLRCSPRSGDLSVYWYQQSLDQGLQFLIQYYNGEERAKGNILERFSAQQFPDLHSELNLSSLELGDSALYFCASRGEPGRNGANVLTFGAGSRLTVL.

In its sample, this clonotype was seen a few times. This chain joins TRBV12-3 or TRBV12-4 and TRBJ1-1; D may be TRBD1 (6 bases). CDR3 length: 12 amino acids. Deletions cut 5 bases from V and 5 bases from J, with 9 bases between. CDR3 in DNA: TGTGCCAGCAGTCACAGGGTTACTGAAGCTTTCTTT. Amino acids: CASSHRVTEAFF.

This clonotype has a handful of counts. The gene calls are TRBV20-1 and TRBJ2-7; D ambiguous. Trimming cost V 1 base and J 0 bases, with 7 bases left between them. This CDR3 contains 13 residues. In germline, CDR1 is DFQATT, CDR2 SNEGSKA (reference sequence). The CDR3 coding sequence is TGCAGTGCTAGAGCCAGTTCCTCCTACGAGCAGTACTTC. Translating it yields CSARASSSYEQYF.

The chain combines TRBV19 with TRBJ1-4; 10 bases match TRBD1. The CDR3 extends over 16 amino acids. The J segment lost 5 bases and the V segment lost 9 bases, leaving 12 bases of the junction unmatched. CDR1 and CDR2 from the germline V gene are LNHDA and SQIVND (reference sequence). This CDR3 reads CARSTGGSPSNEKLFF. CDR3 sequence (DNA): TGTGCCAGGTCGACAGGGGGCTCCCCGTCAAATGAAAAACTGTTTTTT.

The chain combines TRBV6-2 or TRBV6-3 with TRBJ2-1; TRBD1 might be the D (5 bases). CDR1 and CDR2 from the germline V gene are MNHEY and SVGEGT. The V end lost 7 bases, the J end lost 2 bases, and 6 bases lay between the germline ends. The length of the CDR3 is 12 residues. This CDR3 reads CASMTAYNEQFF. The CDR3, as DNA: TGTGCCAGCATGACAGCCTACAATGAGCAGTTCTTC.

This chain uses TRBV6-1 with TRBJ2-7; D unclear. The CDR3 sequence is 14 residues long. CDR1 and CDR2 from the germline V gene are MNHNS and SASEGT. Trimming pared 2 bases from V and 0 bases from J, leaving 8 bases between. The CDR3 DNA reads as TGTGCCAGCAGTGAACCGGGTCCCTCCTACGAGCAGTACTTC. As protein: CASSEPGPSYEQYF.

This rearrangement joins TRBV28 to TRBJ1-5; D is perhaps TRBD1 (6 bases). The V and J ends lost 3 bases and 5 bases respectively, with 20 bases between them. The CDR3 covers 17 residues. Germline V gene sequence: CDR1 MDHEN, CDR2 SYDVKM. The CDR3 reads CASSFHGRTVSHQPQHF. The CDR3 bases are TGTGCCAGCAGTTTCCATGGGAGGACAGTCTCCCATCAGCCCCAGCATTTT.

The DNA of the CDR3 is TGTGCCAGCAGCCCTCCTAGCGACACGAGGGATGAGCAGTTCTTC. Translation: CASSPPSDTRDEQFF. The chain uses TRBV7-9 and TRBJ2-1, with a weak D call TRBD2 (6 bases). Per the germline V gene, CDR1 is SEHNR and CDR2 is FQNEAQ (reference sequence). This CDR3 has 15 residues. V lost 5 bases, J lost 8 bases, and 19 bases lay in between.

The CDR3 coding sequence is TGTGCCAGCAGACGGGTCATCACAGATACGCAGTATTTT. Protein sequence: CASRRVITDTQYF. The V and J genes are TRBV6-2 or TRBV6-3 and TRBJ2-3; no reliable D call. The V and J ends lost 6 bases and 2 bases respectively, with 9 bases between them. The CDR3 spans 13 residues. Per germline, CDR1 MNHEY and CDR2 SVGEGT.

The table lists this clonotype with a few counts. The rearrangement uses TRBV6-6 and TRBJ2-1, with 7 nucleotides matching TRBD1. This CDR3 spans 17 amino acids. V lost 9 bases to trimming and J lost 1 base; unmatched junction nucleotides: 15. CDR1 is MNHNY and CDR2 is SVGAGI in the germline V gene (reference sequence). CDR3 loop: CASPLGGPKRSYNEQFF. The CDR3, as DNA: TGTGCCAGTCCCTTAGGGGGCCCGAAGAGGTCCTACAATGAGCAGTTCTTC.

This clonotype was seen repeatedly, ten times or more. The chain is built from TRBV27 and TRBJ1-1, with unresolved D. The CDR3 runs 12 residues. Germline loops: CDR1 MNHEY, CDR2 SMNVEV (reference sequence). Trimming took 6 bases from V and 0 from J, leaving 5 bases between them. In DNA form, the CDR3 reads TGTGCCAGCAGCCTCATGAACACTGAAGCTTTCTTT. Residues: CASSLMNTEAFF.

This clonotype was counted a few times. CDR3 in amino acids: CASSLSALAGGNEQYF. Here the CDR3 DNA reads TGTGCCAGCAGTTTATCCGCACTAGCGGGAGGGAACGAGCAGTACTTC. V gene TRBV27 combines with J gene TRBJ2-7; the match to TRBD2 covers 13 bases. The germline V gene encodes CDR1 MNHEY and CDR2 SMNVEV (reference sequence). V was clipped by 0 bases and J by 5 bases; unmatched bases: 4. CDR3 length: 16 amino acids.

V gene TRBV28 combines with J gene TRBJ1-1; TRBD1 is a possible D gene (6 bases). V lost 4 bases and J lost 6, with 18 bases in between. Per germline, CDR1 MDHEN and CDR2 SYDVKM. The CDR3 has 15 amino acids. The CDR3: CASSSGTGGLSEAFF. The CDR3 nucleotides read TGTGCCAGCAGTTCCGGGACTGGGGGCTTGTCTGAAGCTTTCTTT.

In this sample, this clonotype turned up a few times. The V call is TRBV7-2, the J call TRBJ2-1; D unresolved. Germline V gene data show CDR1 as SGHTA and CDR2 as FQGNSA. CDR3 length equals 14 residues. V was pared by 1 base and J by 9 bases, with 13 bases between. CDR3 region: CASSLVGFPGEQFF. The DNA of the CDR3 is TGTGCCAGCAGCTTAGTCGGCTTTCCGGGTGAGCAGTTCTTC. Complete variable domain (other parts from reference TRBV7-2 and TRBJ2-1): GAGVSQSPSNKVTEKGKDVELRCDPISGHTALYWYRQSLGQGLEFLIYFQGNSAPDKSGLPSDRFSAERTGGSVSTLTIQRTQQEDSAVYLCASSLVGFPGEQFFGPGTRLTVL.

The J gene is TRBJ2-2, the V gene TRBV11-2, with D possibly being TRBD2 (6 bases). V lost 2 bases, J lost 6 bases, and 7 bases lay in between. Germline CDR1 reads SGHAT; CDR2 reads FQNNGV. The length of the CDR3 is 13 residues. The CDR3 protein is CASSLSGPGELFF. CDR3 sequence (DNA): TGTGCCAGCAGCTTAAGCGGGCCCGGGGAGCTGTTTTTT.

This clonotype was observed at least ten times. The rearrangement uses TRBV7-9 and TRBJ1-1; D is unclear. The germline gives CDR1 SEHNR, CDR2 FQNEAQ (reference sequence). The V end was cut by 4 bases, the J end by 4 bases, with 22 bases between. This CDR3 spans 17 amino acids. This CDR3 reads CASSSLVGRRTSTEAFF. In DNA, the CDR3 is TGTGCCAGCAGCTCCTTGGTTGGAAGGAGGACGAGCACTGAAGCTTTCTTT.

This clonotype was observed a handful of times. The genes are TRBV7-6 and TRBJ2-1; D perhaps matches TRBD1 (5 bases). The CDR3 runs to 16 residues. V lost 2 bases and J lost 1, with 12 bases in between. Germline values: CDR1 SGHVS, CDR2 FNYEAQ. In nucleotides, the CDR3 is TGTGCCAGCAGCTTATACCACAGGCCTTCCTACAATGAGCAGTTCTTC. Protein sequence: CASSLYHRPSYNEQFF. Filled out from reference TRBV7-6 and TRBJ2-1, the complete variable domain reads GAGVSQSPRYKVTKRGQDVALRCDPISGHVSLYWYRQALGQGPEFLTYFNYEAQQDKSGLPNDRFSAERPEGSISTLTIQRTEQRDSAMYRCASSLYHRPSYNEQFFGPGTRLTVL.

The chain is built from TRBV5-1 and TRBJ2-3; D remains unclear. CDR1 and CDR2 (germline): SGHRS, YFSETQ. The CDR3 length is 15 residues. Trimming removed 5 bases at V and 0 bases at J, with 13 bases between. The CDR3 DNA is TGCGCCAGCAGATGGTCCTGGTATAGCACAGATACGCAGTATTTT. This encodes CASRWSWYSTDTQYF.

The chain uses TRBV4-3 and TRBJ1-1, with a possible D match to TRBD1 (6 bases). This CDR3 comprises 15 residues. Per germline, CDR1 LGHNA and CDR2 YSLEER. Trimming left V 0 bases short and J 0 bases short, with 8 bases between. The CDR3 protein is CASSQEGQLNTEAFF. The CDR3 bases are TGCGCCAGCAGCCAAGAAGGACAGCTGAACACTGAAGCTTTCTTT.

The chain combines TRBV6-1 with TRBJ2-7, with 9 positions matching TRBD1. With 3 bases clipped from V and 6 bases from J, the junction kept 3 bases outside the gene matches. This CDR3 region has 13 residues. CDR1 and CDR2 (germline): MNHNS, SASEGT. For the CDR3, the DNA is TGTGCCAGCAGTGACGGACAGGGGCTCGAGCAGTACTTC. As protein: CASSDGQGLEQYF.

This clonotype was detected only a few times. The gene calls are TRBV7-8 and TRBJ2-7; maybe TRBD2 (5 bases). Looked up from germline, CDR1 is SGHVS and CDR2 is FQNEAQ. This CDR3 is built from 16 residues. V was pared by 1 base and J by 0 bases, with 13 bases between. The CDR3 loop reads CASSLDHPGSSYEQYF. The CDR3 DNA follows: TGTGCCAGCAGCTTAGACCATCCGGGAAGCTCCTACGAGCAGTACTTC.

The chain is built from TRBV7-9 and TRBJ2-1; the D call may be TRBD1 or TRBD2 (6 bases each). The CDR3 is made up of 14 amino acids. The germline gives CDR1 SEHNR, CDR2 FQNEAQ (reference sequence). V shed 5 bases and J shed 7 bases, with 15 bases lying between them. CDR3 nucleotides: TGTGCCAGCAGCCCCCCCCCGGGGGCGAATGAGCAGTTCTTC. Translated: CASSPPPGANEQFF.